This T cell receptor (beta chain) was obtained from a study of CD8 T cells in ankylosing spondylitis. General study findings and limits: There was reportedly significant enrichment of clones that were disease-linked in matched ankylosing spondylitis synovial fluid. What appeared characteristic of ankylosing spondylitis blood was a TCR beta motif of 7 or 8 highly homologous variants.

CDR1 and CDR2 from the germline V gene are SGHDN and FVKESK. V gave up 3 bases and J gave up 5 bases, with 20 bases separating them. The CDR3 is 16 residues long. With molecular barcodes, quantitative 5'-RACE was used to make the TCR beta libraries. TCRdb re-called the 5' RACE reads with MiXCR, one entry per CDR3 protein. This table holds hundreds of thousands of distinct CDR3 sequences, 10% to 13% found once. Points on this clonotype: What it binds is unknown.

Specimen: blood, either unsorted or a sorted T cell fraction (not recorded which). This TCR came from a male donor with ankylosing spondylitis or in good health (not recorded which). The V call is TRBV14, the J call TRBJ2-7, with TRBD1 as a possible D gene (6 bases). This chain's CDR3 is CASSHVGRGIGDEQYF. The CDR3 nucleotides read TGTGCCAGCAGCCACGTAGGTAGGGGGATTGGAGACGAGCAGTACTTC. Variable domain in full (rest from reference TRBV14 and TRBJ2-7): EAGVTQFPSHSVIEKGQTVTLRCDPISGHDNLYWYRRVMGKEIKFLLHFVKESKQDESGMPNNRFLAERTGGTYSTLKVQPAELEDSGVYFCASSHVGRGIGDEQYFGPGTRLTVT.